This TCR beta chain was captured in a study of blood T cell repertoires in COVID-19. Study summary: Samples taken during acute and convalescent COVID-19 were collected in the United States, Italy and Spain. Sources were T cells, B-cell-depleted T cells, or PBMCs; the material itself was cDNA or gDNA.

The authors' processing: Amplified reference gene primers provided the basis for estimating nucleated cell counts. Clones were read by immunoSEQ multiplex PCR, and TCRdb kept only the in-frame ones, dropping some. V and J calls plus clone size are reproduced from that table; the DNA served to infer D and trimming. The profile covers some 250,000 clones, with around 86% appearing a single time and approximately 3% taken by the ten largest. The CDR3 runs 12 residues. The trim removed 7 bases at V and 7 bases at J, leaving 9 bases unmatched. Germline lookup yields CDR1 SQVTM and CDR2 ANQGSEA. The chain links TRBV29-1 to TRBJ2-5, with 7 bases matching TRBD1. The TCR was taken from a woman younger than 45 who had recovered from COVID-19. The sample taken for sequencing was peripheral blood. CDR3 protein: CSGRQGEGTQYF. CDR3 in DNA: TGCAGCGGCCGACAGGGTGAAGGGACCCAGTACTTC.